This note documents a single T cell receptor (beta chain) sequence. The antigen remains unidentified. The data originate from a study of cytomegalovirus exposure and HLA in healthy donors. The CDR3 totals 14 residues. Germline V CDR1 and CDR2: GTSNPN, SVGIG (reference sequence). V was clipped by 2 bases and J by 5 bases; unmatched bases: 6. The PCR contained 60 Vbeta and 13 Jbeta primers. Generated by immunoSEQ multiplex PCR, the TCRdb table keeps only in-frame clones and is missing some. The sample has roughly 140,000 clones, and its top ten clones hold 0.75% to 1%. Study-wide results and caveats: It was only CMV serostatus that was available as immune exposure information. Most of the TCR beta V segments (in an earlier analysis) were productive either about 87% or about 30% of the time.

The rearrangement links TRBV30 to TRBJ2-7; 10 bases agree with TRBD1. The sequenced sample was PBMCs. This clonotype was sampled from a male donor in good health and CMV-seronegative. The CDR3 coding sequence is TGTGCCTGGAGTCGGGGGGACAGGGGCCACGAGCAGTACTTC. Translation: CAWSRGDRGHEQYF. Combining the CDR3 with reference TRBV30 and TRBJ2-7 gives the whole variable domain SQTIHQWPATLVQPVGSPLSLECTVEGTSNPNLYWYRQAAGRGLQLLFYSVGIGQISSEVPQNLSASRPQDRQFILSSKKLLLSDSGFYLCAWSRGDRGHEQYFGPGTRLTVT.